This T cell receptor (beta chain) was recorded in a study of blood T cell repertoires in COVID-19. Overall study context: Samples came from the United States, Italy and Spain, spanning acute and convalescent COVID-19.

The CDR3 consists of 18 residues. V trimming: 3 bases; J trimming: 4 bases; junction bases outside the gene matches: 12. CDR1 and CDR2 (germline): MNHNS, SASEGT. In the authors' workflow: It was from reference gene primer amplification that nucleated cell counts were estimated. Measured with immunoSEQ multiplex PCR; TCRdb has only the in-frame clones, and not every one. V and J calls and clone size follow that table, whereas D and trimming were derived from the DNA. The table lists about 120,000 clones, around 78% of them singletons, with over 2% in the top ten. This chain connects TRBV6-1 to TRBJ2-3; 11 nucleotides match TRBD2. Specimen: peripheral blood. The source of this sequence is a man aged 25 to 45 with acute or convalescent COVID-19. CDR3 DNA: TGTGCCAGCAGTGACTGGAATAGCGGGAGGGCCAGGGCAGATACGCAGTATTTT. Residues: CASSDWNSGRARADTQYF.